A selection of T cell receptor beta chains follows, all from one sample in a study of response to subunit inactivated influenza vaccine. TCRdb reprocessed the RT-PCR reads via MiXCR and lists one record per CDR3 protein. Among 490,000 or so distinct CDR3 sequences listed, approximately 7.6% were seen once. Source: PBMCs from blood, taken about 24 months after vaccination. The receptor source for this set is a man aged 45-69 years who received an inactivated influenza vaccine. The conserved cysteine and the conserved F or W are not part of the CDR3 here. A D gene is named only where the DNA matches it firmly.

>TRBD2|TRBV5-1|TRBJ2-1
ASSLLASGGNEQF
>.|TRBV24-1|TRBJ2-3
ATSDFGQQASTDTQY
>.|TRBV5-1|TRBJ2-5
ASSHSSQRETQY
>TRBD2|TRBV29-1|TRBJ2-7
SVGQGLAVYEQY
>.|TRBV2|TRBJ1-3
GRREQGFGNTIY
>.|TRBV6-5|TRBJ2-6
ASSFRGALGGGANVLT
>.|TRBV5-1|TRBJ2-2
ASSWDGNTGELF
>TRBD2|TRBV3-1|TRBJ2-2
ASSQLATGGTGELF
>TRBD1|TRBV6-5|TRBJ2-2
ASSLRGQANTGELF
>.|TRBV10-3|TRBJ2-1
AISDERKIDNEQF
>TRBD2|TRBV12-3/TRBV12-4|TRBJ2-3
ASSELAESTDTQY
>.|TRBV12-3/TRBV12-4|TRBJ2-7
ASSSGLAHYEQY
>.|TRBV20-1|TRBJ2-3
SARDGLGGTQY
>.|TRBV12-3/TRBV12-4|TRBJ2-5
ASSTGSETQY
>.|TRBV28|TRBJ2-1
ASSRDTEVYNEQF
>.|TRBV12-3/TRBV12-4|TRBJ1-2
ASSGGWSAGYT
>.|TRBV4-2|TRBJ1-5
ASSPQLASNQPQH
>TRBD1|TRBV6-2/TRBV6-3|TRBJ2-7
ASSYPPTGFYEQY
>.|TRBV7-2|TRBJ2-7
ASSSLLGYEQY
>TRBD1|TRBV6-2/TRBV6-3|TRBJ2-1
ASSYSWDRVF
>.|TRBV10-3|TRBJ2-3
AISESQQGPTDTQY
>TRBD2|TRBV5-1|TRBJ2-3
ASRGLAGEDTQY
>.|TRBV9|TRBJ1-1
ASSVELGTEAF
>TRBD2|TRBV7-2|TRBJ2-5
ASSKGLAGEETQY
>TRBD2|TRBV4-3|TRBJ2-1
ASSQELAGHNEQF
>.|TRBV28|TRBJ2-1
ASSLLAGRYLGEQF
>.|TRBV7-9|TRBJ2-7
ASSFSGPYEQY
>.|TRBV4-3|TRBJ2-5
ASSQGPSGQETQY
>TRBD1|TRBV24-1|TRBJ1-5
ATSQTGFGNQPQH
>TRBD1|TRBV20-1|TRBJ2-3
SARDTGQGIRDTQY
>.|TRBV5-1|TRBJ2-3
ASRQSAVMSTDTQY
>.|TRBV24-1|TRBJ1-2
ATSDMGTNYGYT
>TRBD1|TRBV6-5|TRBJ1-2
ASSYSGRGNYGYT
>.|TRBV29-1|TRBJ2-1
SVRPQTQQF
>.|TRBV14|TRBJ1-6
ASSQAGAYNSPLH
>.|TRBV12-3/TRBV12-4|TRBJ1-2
ASSLKRVGYT
>.|TRBV20-1|TRBJ2-3
SARDWLPEGARGTQY
>.|TRBV5-1|TRBJ1-5
ASSLAPGGNQPQH
>.|TRBV12-3/TRBV12-4|TRBJ2-7
ASNPLGGQNYEQY
>TRBD2|TRBV4-3|TRBJ2-5
ASSQRLAVQGTQY
>.|TRBV30|TRBJ1-5
AWARQNQPQH
>.|TRBV10-3|TRBJ2-1
AISASSDEQF
>.|TRBV12-3/TRBV12-4|TRBJ1-4
ASSGNAGRSWTLNEKLF
>TRBD2|TRBV5-1|TRBJ2-1
ASSFGSGGANEQF
>.|TRBV7-2|TRBJ2-6
ASSLGSYVLT
>.|TRBV20-1|TRBJ2-3
SARNLVSTDTQY
>.|TRBV7-2|TRBJ2-4
ASSLWGIAENIQY
>TRBD2|TRBV12-3/TRBV12-4|TRBJ2-7
ASTVGASGGAIEQY
>TRBD1|TRBV7-9|TRBJ2-7
ASSLVGGQIYEQY
>.|TRBV10-3|TRBJ1-1
AISRSRDTEAF
>TRBD2|TRBV7-2|TRBJ2-3
ASGLAGGSTDTQY
>.|TRBV9|TRBJ2-3
ASSVAFDPADSTDTQY
>.|TRBV12-3/TRBV12-4|TRBJ1-4
ASAPMGRLNEKLF
>.|TRBV5-6|TRBJ2-1
ASSLRGNYNEQF
>TRBD2|TRBV7-6|TRBJ2-3
ASSLVRLAGGTSTDTQY